This T cell receptor (beta chain) stems from a study of OX40 agonist ivuxolimab in advanced cancers. Study in general: An agonistic anti-OX40 (CD134) antibody, ivuxolimab, was used to treat the patients. Partial responses were observed in three patients, of whom one had hepatocellular carcinoma and two had cutaneous melanoma.

Findings and limits, study-wide: A proportion of nonresponders additionally exhibited low normalized T-cell clonal expansion.

In regard to this clone: Its antigen is undetermined.

This table comes from immunoSEQ multiplex PCR, and its TCRdb copy is limited to in-frame clones, with some not included. This table holds some 77,000 clones, over 70% found once. The V segment lost 2 bases and the J segment 5 bases; nucleotides outside the gene matches: 2. Looked up from germline, CDR1 is MNHEY and CDR2 is SVGAGI. The CDR3 is 13 amino acids. This receptor was taken from an adult with an advanced solid tumor such as melanoma, head and neck, liver or kidney cancer. The input for sequencing was CD4+ or CD8+ T cells sorted from blood, taken in a trial of the OX40 agonist ivuxolimab. The chain combines TRBV6-5 with TRBJ2-7; 8 positions agree with TRBD2. CDR3 amino acids: CASSYPGGDEQYF. As DNA, the CDR3 is TGTGCCAGCAGTTACCCGGGGGGGGACGAGCAGTACTTC.